The clone carrying this T cell receptor (beta chain) was recorded only once. The CDR3 contains 13 residues. V was pared by 0 bases and J by 6 bases, with 8 bases between. CDR1 and CDR2 from the germline V gene are LNHNV and YYDKDF (reference sequence). Profiling relied on immunoSEQ multiplex PCR, and the TCRdb table lists in-frame clones only, not all of them. The sample records about 140,000 clones, around 84% being singletons. This entry is derived from a study of T cell responses to AZD1222 COVID-19 vaccine. This TCR was sampled from an adult in good health. J is TRBJ1-1 and V is TRBV15; D ambiguous. Sequencing used peripheral blood, obtained on day 0 of AZD1222 vaccination. The CDR3 protein is CATSREDVSEAFF. The CDR3 DNA is TGTGCCACCAGCAGAGAGGACGTCTCTGAAGCTTTCTTT.